This T cell receptor beta chain stems from a study of regulatory and conventional T cells in RAG deficiency. Study-wide results and caveats: RAG-deficient patients showed markedly lower Shannon entropy and higher Simpson indices than control T-cell subsets.

V lost 5 bases to trimming and J lost 9 bases, with 13 bases between them. The CDR3 is 12 residues long. Germline V CDR1 and CDR2: SGHTA, FQGNSA. Genomic DNA came from blood regulatory T cells gated CD4+ CD25-high CD127-low. This clone came up once. Its antigen is still unknown. Sequenced by immunoSEQ multiplex PCR; TCRdb stores in-frame clones only, minus some. Of about 8,000 clones listed, 80% to 95% are singletons. These data also featured in a second study, about regulatory T cells. In that study: Amplification used 52 TRBV primers and 13 TRBJ primers.

The sequence derives from a human donor in good health. The chain recombines TRBV7-2 with TRBJ1-1, with unresolved D. The sequenced sample consisted of CD127- CD25+ CD4+ Tregs sorted from blood. Written as DNA, the CDR3 is TGTGCCAGCAGCCCATTGACACCCCAAGCTTTCTTT. Translating it yields CASSPLTPQAFF. Filled out from reference TRBV7-2 and TRBJ1-1, the complete variable domain reads GAGVSQSPSNKVTEKGKDVELRCDPISGHTALYWYRQSLGQGLEFLIYFQGNSAPDKSGLPSDRFSAERTGGSVSTLTIQRTQQEDSAVYLCASSPLTPQAFFGQGTRLTVV.